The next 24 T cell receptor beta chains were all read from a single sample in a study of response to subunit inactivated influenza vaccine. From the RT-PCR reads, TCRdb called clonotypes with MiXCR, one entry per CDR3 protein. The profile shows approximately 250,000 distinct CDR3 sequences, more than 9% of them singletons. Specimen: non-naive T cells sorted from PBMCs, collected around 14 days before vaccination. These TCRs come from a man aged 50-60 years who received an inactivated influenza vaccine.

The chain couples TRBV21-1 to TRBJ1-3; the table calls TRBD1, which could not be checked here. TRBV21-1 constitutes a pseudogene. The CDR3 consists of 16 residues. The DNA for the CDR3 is TGTGCCAGCAGCAAAGAAGGGGGGCGAGTTGGAAACACCATATATTTT. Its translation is CASSKEGGRVGNTIYF.

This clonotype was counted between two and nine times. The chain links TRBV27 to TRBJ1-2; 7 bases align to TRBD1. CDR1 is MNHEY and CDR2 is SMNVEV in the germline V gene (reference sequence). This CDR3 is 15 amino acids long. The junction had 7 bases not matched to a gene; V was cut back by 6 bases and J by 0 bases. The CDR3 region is CASRRGPSTNYGYTF. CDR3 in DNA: TGTGCCAGCAGAAGGGGGCCGTCCACTAACTATGGCTACACCTTC.

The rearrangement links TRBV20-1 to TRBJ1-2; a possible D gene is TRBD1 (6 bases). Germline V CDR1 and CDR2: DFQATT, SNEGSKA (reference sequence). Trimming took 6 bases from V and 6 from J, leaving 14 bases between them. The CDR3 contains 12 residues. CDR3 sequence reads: CSAPWGANGYTF. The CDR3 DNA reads TGCAGTGCCCCGTGGGGGGCGAATGGCTACACCTTC.

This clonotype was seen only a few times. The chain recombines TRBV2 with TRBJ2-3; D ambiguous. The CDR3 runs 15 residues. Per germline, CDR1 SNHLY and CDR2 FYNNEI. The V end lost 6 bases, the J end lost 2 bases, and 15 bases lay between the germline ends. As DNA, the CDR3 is TGTGCCAGCAGGGCCTTGACGGATGACACAGATACGCAGTATTTT. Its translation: CASRALTDDTDTQYF. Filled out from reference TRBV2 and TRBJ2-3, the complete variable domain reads EPEVTQTPSHQVTQMGQEVILRCVPISNHLYFYWYRQILGQKVEFLVSFYNNEISEKSEIFDDQFSVERPDGSNFTLKIRSTKLEDSAMYFCASRALTDDTDTQYFGPGTRLTVL.

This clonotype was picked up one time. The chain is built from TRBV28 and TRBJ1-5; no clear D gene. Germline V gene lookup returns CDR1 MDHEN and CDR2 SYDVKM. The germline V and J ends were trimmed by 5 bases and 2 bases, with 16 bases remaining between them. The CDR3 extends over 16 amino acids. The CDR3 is CASSPTDLSGNQPQHF. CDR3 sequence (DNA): TGTGCCAGCAGTCCTACCGATTTGAGCGGCAATCAGCCCCAGCATTTT.

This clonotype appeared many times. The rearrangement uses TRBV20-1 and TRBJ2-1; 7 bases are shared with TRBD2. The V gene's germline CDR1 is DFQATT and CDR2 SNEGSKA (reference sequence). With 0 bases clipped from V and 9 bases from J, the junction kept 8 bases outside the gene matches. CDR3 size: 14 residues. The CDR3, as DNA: TGCAGTGCTAGAGATAGGGAGGGCCTCATTGAGCAGTTCTTC. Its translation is CSARDREGLIEQFF.

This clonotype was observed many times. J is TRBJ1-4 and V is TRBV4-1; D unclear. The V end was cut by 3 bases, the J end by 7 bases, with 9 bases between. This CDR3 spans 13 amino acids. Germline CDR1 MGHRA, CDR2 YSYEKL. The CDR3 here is CASSQALSEKLFF. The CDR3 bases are TGCGCCAGCAGCCAGGCCCTAAGTGAAAAACTGTTTTTT.

This CDR3 is CASSGQGLDQPQHF. The CDR3 region has the DNA TGTGCCAGCAGTGGGCAGGGCCTCGATCAGCCCCAGCATTTT. The J gene is TRBJ1-5, the V gene TRBV28; tentative D call: TRBD1 (5 bases). The V end lost 5 bases, the J end lost 5 bases, and 13 bases lay between the germline ends. This CDR3 contains 14 residues. Germline V lookup: CDR1 MDHEN, CDR2 SYDVKM.

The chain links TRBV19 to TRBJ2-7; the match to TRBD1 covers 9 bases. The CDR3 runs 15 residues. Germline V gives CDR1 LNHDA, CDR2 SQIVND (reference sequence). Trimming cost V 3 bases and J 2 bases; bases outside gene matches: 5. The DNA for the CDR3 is TGTGCCAGTAGTATCGGGACAGGGATGGCCTACGAGCAGTACTTC. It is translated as CASSIGTGMAYEQYF. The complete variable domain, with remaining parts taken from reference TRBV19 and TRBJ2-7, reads DGGITQSPKYLFRKEGQNVTLSCEQNLNHDAMYWYRQDPGQGLRLIYYSQIVNDFQKGDIAEGYSVSREKKESFPLTVTSAQKNPTAFYLCASSIGTGMAYEQYFGPGTRLTVT.

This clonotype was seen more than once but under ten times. CDR3 in amino acids: CASSALRAPGDNEQFF. The CDR3 DNA follows: TGTGCCAGCAGTGCCTTGAGGGCTCCAGGGGACAATGAGCAGTTCTTC. This chain connects TRBV12-3 or TRBV12-4 to TRBJ2-1; D is possibly TRBD1 (6 bases). This CDR3 is built from 16 residues. V was trimmed by 5 bases and J by 5 bases, leaving 19 bases between them.

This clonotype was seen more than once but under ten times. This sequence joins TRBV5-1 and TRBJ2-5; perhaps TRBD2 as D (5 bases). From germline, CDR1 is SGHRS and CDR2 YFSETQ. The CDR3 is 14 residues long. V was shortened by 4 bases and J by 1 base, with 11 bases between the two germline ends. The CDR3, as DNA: TGCGCCAGCAGCCCGCGGGCACCCCAAGAGACCCAGTACTTC. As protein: CASSPRAPQETQYF.

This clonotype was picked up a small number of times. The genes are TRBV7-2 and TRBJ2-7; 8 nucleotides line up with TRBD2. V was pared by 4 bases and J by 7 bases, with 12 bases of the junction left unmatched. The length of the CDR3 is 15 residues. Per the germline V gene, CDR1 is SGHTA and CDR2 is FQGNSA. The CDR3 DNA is TGTGCCAGCAGCTCCACGCTAGAGCGGGGGAGGGAGCAGTACTTC. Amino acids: CASSSTLERGREQYF.

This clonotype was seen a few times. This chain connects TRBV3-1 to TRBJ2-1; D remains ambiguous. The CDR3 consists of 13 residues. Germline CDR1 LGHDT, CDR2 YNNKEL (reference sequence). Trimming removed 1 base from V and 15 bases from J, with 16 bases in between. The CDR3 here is CASSQGTAASSFF. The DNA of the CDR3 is TGTGCCAGCAGCCAAGGCACAGCCGCCTCGTCGTTCTTC.

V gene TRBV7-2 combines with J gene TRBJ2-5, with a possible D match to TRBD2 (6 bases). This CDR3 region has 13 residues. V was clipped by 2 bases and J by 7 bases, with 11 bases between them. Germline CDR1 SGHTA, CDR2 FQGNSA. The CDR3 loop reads CASSLQGRWTQYF. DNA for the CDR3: TGTGCCAGCAGCTTACAAGGGAGGTGGACCCAGTACTTC.

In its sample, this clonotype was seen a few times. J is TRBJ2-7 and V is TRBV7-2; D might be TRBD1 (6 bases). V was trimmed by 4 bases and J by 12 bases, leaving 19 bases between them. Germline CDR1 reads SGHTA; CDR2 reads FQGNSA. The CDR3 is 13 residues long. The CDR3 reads CASSSSGQNNPYF. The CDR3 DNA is TGTGCCAGCAGCTCCTCGGGACAAAATAATCCGTACTTC.

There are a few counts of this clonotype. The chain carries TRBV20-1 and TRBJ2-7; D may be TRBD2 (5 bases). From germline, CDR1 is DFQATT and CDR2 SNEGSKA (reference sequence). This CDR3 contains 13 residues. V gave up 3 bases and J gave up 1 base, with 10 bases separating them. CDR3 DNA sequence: TGCAGTGCTAGCGGGCGACTATCCTACGAGCAGTACTTC. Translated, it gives CSASGRLSYEQYF.

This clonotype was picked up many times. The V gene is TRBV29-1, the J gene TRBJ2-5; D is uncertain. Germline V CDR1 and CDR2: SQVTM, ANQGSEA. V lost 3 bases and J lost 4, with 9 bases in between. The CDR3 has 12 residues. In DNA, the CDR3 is TGCAGCGTTGAGGCTGCCAGAGAGACCCAGTACTTC. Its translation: CSVEAARETQYF.

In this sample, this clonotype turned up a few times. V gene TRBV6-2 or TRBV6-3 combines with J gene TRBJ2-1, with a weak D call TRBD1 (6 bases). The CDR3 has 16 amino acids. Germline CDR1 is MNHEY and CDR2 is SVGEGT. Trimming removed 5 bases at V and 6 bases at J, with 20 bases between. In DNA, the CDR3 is TGTGCCAGCAGTGGACGAGACGGCTGGGGGCTCAATGAGCAGTTCTTC. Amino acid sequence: CASSGRDGWGLNEQFF.

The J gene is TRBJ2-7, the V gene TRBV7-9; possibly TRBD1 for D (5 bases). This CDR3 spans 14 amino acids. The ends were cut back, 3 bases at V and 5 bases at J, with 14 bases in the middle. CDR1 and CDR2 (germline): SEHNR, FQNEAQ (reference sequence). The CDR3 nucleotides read TGTGCCAGCAGCTTCGGGCAGGGTGGCGACGAGCAGTACTTC. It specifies CASSFGQGGDEQYF.

In DNA, the CDR3 is TGTGCCAGGGTTATTCCACCCGGGACCGTAGCCAAAAACATTCAGTACTTC. It codes for CARVIPPGTVAKNIQYF. The gene calls are TRBV27 and TRBJ2-4; D is tentatively TRBD1 or TRBD2 (5 bases each). Germline V gene sequence: CDR1 MNHEY, CDR2 SMNVEV (reference sequence). The CDR3 loop spans 17 amino acids. V lost 9 bases and J lost 0, with 21 bases in between.

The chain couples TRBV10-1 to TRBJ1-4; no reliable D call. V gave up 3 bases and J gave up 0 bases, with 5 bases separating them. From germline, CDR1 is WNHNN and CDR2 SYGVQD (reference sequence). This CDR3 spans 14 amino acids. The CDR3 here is CASSDSATNEKLFF. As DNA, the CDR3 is TGCGCCAGCAGTGATTCTGCAACTAATGAAAAACTGTTTTTT.

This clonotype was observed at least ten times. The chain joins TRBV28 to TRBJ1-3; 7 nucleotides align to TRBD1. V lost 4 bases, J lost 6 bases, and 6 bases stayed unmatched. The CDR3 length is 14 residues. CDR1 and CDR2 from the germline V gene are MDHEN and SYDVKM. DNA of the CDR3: TGTGCCAGCAGTTCGACAGGGTCGTTAAACACCATATATTTT. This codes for CASSSTGSLNTIYF. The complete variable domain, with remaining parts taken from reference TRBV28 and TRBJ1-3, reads DVKVTQSSRYLVKRTGEKVFLECVQDMDHENMFWYRQDPGLGLRLIYFSYDVKMKEKGDIPEGYSVSREKKERFSLILESASTNQTSMYLCASSSTGSLNTIYFGEGSWLTVV.

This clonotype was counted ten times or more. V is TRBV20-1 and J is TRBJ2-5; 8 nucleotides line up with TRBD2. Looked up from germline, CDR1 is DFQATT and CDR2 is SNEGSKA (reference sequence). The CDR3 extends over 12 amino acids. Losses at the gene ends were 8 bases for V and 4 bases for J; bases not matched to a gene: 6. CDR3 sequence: CSSAGAAETQYF. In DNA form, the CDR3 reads TGCAGTTCAGCGGGAGCTGCAGAGACCCAGTACTTC.

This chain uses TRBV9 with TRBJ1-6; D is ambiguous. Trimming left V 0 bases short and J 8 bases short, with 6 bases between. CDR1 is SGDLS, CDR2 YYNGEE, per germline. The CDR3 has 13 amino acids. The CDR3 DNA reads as TGTGCCAGCAGCGTAGACCTGGATTCACCCCTCCACTTT. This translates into CASSVDLDSPLHF.